The sequence of this T cell receptor (beta chain) was determined in a study of spatial heterogeneity in lung cancer. Across the whole study: Among detected sequences, beta-chain ones consistently exceeded alpha-chain ones in number.

This sample's time point: sample taken at primary tumor resection. Whole RNA from tumor, nontumor lung or frozen PBMC was sequenced unsorted. V lost 0 bases and J lost 4, with 11 bases in between. CDR1 and CDR2 (germline): SGHRS, YFSETQ. The CDR3 covers 15 residues. This clonotype was found many times. TCRdb reprocessed the 5' RACE reads with MiXCR, giving one entry per CDR3 protein. The sample has approximately 21,000 distinct CDR3 sequences, approximately 3% seen once; the top ten hold 25% to 30%. The TCR was taken from a female donor with early-stage non-small cell lung cancer. This chain joins TRBV5-1 and TRBJ1-5; perhaps TRBD1 as D (5 bases). Sequencing was performed on PBMCs, taken at surgery. CDR3: CASSLVAGKNQPQHF. In DNA, the CDR3 is TGCGCCAGCAGCTTGGTGGCAGGGAAAAATCAGCCCCAGCATTTT.